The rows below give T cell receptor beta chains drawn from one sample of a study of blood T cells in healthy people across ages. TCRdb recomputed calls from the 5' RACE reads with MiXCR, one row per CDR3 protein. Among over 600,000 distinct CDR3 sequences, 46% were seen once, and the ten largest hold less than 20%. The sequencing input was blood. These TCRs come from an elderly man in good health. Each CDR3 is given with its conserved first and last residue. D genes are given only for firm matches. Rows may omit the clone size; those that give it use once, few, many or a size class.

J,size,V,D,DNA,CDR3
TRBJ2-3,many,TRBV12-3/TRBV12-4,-,TGTGCCAGCAGTTTCGGCACAGATACGCAGTATTTT,CASSFGTDTQYF
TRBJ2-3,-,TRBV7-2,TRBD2,TGTGCCAGCAGCCCCCGGGGACTAGCGGGTCTGGGGGTGAACACAGATACGCAGTATTTT,CASSPRGLAGLGVNTDTQYF
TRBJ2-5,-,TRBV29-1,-,TGCAGCGTTGGGACTAACGGCCAAGAGACCCAGTACTTC,CSVGTNGQETQYF
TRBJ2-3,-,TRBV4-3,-,TGCGCCAGCAGCCAAGAATTCCGCAGGGAGGTCGCAGATACGCAGTATTTT,CASSQEFRREVADTQYF
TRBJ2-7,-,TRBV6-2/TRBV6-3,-,TGTGCCAGCAGTTACTCCCTGTTCAGGATGGCCTACGAGCAGTACTTC,CASSYSLFRMAYEQYF
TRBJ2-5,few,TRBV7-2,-,TGTGCCAGCAGCTCCAGCGGCTATTACCAAGAGACCCAGTACTTC,CASSSSGYYQETQYF
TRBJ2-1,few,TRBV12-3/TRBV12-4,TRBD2,TGTGCCAGCAGTGCGGGGACTAGCGGGAGGGTGAATGAGCAGTTCTTC,CASSAGTSGRVNEQFF
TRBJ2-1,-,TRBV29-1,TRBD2,TGCAGCGGGGGGAGGACTAGCGCTCCCGGTGAGCAGTTCTTC,CSGGRTSAPGEQFF
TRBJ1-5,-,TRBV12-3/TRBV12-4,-,TGTGCCAGCAGTAGAAGCTTTGCCCAGCATTTT,CASSRSFAQHF
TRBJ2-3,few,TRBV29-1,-,TGCAGCGTTGAGGGGTGTTGTGGCACAGATACGCAGTATTTT,CSVEGCCGTDTQYF
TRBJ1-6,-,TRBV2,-,TGTGCCAGCAGTGCCGACCGCAGCTCCTATAATTCACCCCTCCACTTT,CASSADRSSYNSPLHF